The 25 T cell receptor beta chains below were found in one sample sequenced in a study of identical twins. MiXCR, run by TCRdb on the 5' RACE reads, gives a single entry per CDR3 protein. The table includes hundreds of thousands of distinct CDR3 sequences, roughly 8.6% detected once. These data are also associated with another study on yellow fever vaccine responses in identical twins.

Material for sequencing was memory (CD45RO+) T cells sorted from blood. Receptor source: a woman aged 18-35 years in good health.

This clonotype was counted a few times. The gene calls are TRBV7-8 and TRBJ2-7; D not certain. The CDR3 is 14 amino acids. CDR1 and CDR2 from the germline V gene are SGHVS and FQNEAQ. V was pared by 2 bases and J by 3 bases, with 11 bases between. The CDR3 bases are TGTGCCAGCAGCTTATCCCCCTCCTTCTACGAGCAGTACTTC. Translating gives CASSLSPSFYEQYF.

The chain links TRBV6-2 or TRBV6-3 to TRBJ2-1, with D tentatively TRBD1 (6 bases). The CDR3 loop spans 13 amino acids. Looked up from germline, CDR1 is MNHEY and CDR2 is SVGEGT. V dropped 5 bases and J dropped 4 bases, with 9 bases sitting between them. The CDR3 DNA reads TGTGCCAGCAGTCAGACAGGTTACAATGAGCAGTTCTTC. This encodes CASSQTGYNEQFF.

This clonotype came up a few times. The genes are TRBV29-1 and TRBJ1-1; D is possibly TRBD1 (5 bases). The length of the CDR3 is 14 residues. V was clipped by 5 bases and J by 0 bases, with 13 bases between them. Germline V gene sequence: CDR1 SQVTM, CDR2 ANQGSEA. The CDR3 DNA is TGCAGCGTTCCCAGGGTAAGCTTGAACACTGAAGCTTTCTTT. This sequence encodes CSVPRVSLNTEAFF.

The CDR3 nucleotides are TGTGCCAGCAGCCAAGTGAGGTCTACCACAGATACGCAGTATTTT. Amino acids: CASSQVRSTTDTQYF. The chain uses TRBV3-1 and TRBJ2-3; D remains unclear. This CDR3 contains 15 residues. Trimming removed 1 base from V and 2 bases from J, with 10 bases in between. Germline assignment: CDR1 LGHDT and CDR2 YNNKEL (reference sequence).

CDR3 bases: TGCAGTGCCGGAAGAGCGGGGAGCTCCTACAATGAGCAGTTCTTC. As protein: CSAGRAGSSYNEQFF. The chain recombines TRBV20-1 with TRBJ2-1, with 7 bases lining up with TRBD2. Germline CDR1 reads DFQATT; CDR2 reads SNEGSKA (reference sequence). CDR3 length equals 15 residues. Trimming took 6 bases from V and 0 from J; bases not matched to a gene: 8.

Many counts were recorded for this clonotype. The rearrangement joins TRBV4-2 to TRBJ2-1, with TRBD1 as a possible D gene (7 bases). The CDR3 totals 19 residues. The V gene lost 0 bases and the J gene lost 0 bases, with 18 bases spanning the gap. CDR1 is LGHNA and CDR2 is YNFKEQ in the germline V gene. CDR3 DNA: TGTGCCAGCAGCCAAGATCCCCGCCAGGGGGGAGGCTCCTACAATGAGCAGTTCTTC. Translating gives CASSQDPRQGGGSYNEQFF.

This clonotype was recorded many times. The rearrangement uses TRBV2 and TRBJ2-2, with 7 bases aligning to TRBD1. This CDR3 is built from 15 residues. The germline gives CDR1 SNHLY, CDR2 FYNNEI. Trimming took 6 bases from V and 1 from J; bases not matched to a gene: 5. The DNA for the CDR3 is TGTGCCAGCAGGGGACAGCAATTGAACACCGGGGAGCTGTTTTTT. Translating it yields CASRGQQLNTGELFF. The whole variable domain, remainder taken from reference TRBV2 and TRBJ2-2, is EPEVTQTPSHQVTQMGQEVILRCVPISNHLYFYWYRQILGQKVEFLVSFYNNEISEKSEIFDDQFSVERPDGSNFTLKIRSTKLEDSAMYFCASRGQQLNTGELFFGEGSRLTVL.

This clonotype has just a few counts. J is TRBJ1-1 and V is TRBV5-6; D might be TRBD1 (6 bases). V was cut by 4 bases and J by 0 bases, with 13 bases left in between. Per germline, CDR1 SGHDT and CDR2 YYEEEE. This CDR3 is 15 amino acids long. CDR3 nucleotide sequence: TGTGCCAGCAGCCTCTCCGGACAGATGAACACTGAAGCTTTCTTT. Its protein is CASSLSGQMNTEAFF.

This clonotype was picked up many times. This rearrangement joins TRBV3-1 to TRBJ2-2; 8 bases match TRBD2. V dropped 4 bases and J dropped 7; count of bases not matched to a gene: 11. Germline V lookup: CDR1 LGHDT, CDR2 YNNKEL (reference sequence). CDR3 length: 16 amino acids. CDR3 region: CASSRYARGAIGELFF. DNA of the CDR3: TGTGCCAGCAGCCGTTACGCGCGGGGGGCTATCGGGGAGCTGTTTTTT.

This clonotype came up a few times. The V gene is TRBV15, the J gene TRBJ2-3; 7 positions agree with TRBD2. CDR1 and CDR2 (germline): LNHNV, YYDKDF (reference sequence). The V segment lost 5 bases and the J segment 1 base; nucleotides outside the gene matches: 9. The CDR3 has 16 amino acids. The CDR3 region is CATSSTGGIGTDTQYF. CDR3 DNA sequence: TGTGCCACCAGCTCTACCGGGGGGATTGGCACAGATACGCAGTATTTT.

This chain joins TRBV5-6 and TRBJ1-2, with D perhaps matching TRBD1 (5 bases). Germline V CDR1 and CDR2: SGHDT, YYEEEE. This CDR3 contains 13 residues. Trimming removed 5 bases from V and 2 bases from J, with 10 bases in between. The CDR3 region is CASRRAGNYGYTF. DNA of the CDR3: TGTGCCAGCAGGAGGGCAGGGAACTATGGCTACACCTTC.

CDR3 loop: CATSTTLSSGSSDNEQFF. DNA for the CDR3: TGTGCCACCAGCACGACCTTATCTAGCGGGAGTTCCGACAATGAGCAGTTCTTC. This chain links TRBV15 with TRBJ2-1; 10 bases map to TRBD2. V dropped 4 bases and J dropped 5; count of bases not matched to a gene: 14. The CDR3 loop spans 18 amino acids. Germline V lookup: CDR1 LNHNV, CDR2 YYDKDF (reference sequence). The variable domain in full, with the rest retrieved from reference TRBV15 and TRBJ2-1, is DAMVIQNPRYQVTQFGKPVTLSCSQTLNHNVMYWYQQKSSQAPKLLFHYYDKDFNNEADTPDNFQSRRPNTSFCFLDIRSPGLGDTAMYLCATSTTLSSGSSDNEQFFGPGTRLTVL.

DNA of the CDR3: TGTGCCAGCAGCCAACCGTGGGGGGCCTACGAGCAGTACTTC. Its protein is CASSQPWGAYEQYF. The V call is TRBV7-2, the J call TRBJ2-7; possible D gene TRBD2, 6 bases. The CDR3 has 14 residues. Trimming cost V 5 bases and J 2 bases, with 13 bases left between them. Germline CDR1 and CDR2: SGHTA and FQGNSA.

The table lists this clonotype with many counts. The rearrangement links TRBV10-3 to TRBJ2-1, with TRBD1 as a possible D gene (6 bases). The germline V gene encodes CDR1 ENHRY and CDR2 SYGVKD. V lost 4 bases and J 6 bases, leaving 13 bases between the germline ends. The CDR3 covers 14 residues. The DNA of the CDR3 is TGTGCCATCAGTGCCTCGGACAGTCGCAATGAGCAGTTCTTC. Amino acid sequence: CAISASDSRNEQFF.

Here the CDR3 DNA reads TGTGCCAGCAGTTACGGACAGGATCAGAACACTGAAGCTTTCTTT. This gives the protein CASSYGQDQNTEAFF. The chain has TRBV6-5 and TRBJ1-1; 7 nucleotides align to TRBD1. The CDR3 length is 15 residues. The V gene end was trimmed by 2 bases and the J gene end by 1 base; junction bases not matched to a gene: 4. From germline, CDR1 is MNHEY and CDR2 SVGAGI.

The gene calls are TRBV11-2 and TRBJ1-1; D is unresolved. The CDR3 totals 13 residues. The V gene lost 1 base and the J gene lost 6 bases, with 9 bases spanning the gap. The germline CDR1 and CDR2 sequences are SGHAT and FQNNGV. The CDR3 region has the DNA TGTGCCAGCAGCTTAGTGAAGAGACCTGAAGCTTTCTTT. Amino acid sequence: CASSLVKRPEAFF.

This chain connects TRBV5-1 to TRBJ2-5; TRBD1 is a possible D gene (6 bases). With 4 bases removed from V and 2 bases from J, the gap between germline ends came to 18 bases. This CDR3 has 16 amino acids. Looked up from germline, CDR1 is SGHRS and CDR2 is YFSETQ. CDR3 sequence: CASSPILGQKQETQYF. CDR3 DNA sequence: TGCGCCAGCAGCCCAATCCTAGGACAGAAACAAGAGACCCAGTACTTC.

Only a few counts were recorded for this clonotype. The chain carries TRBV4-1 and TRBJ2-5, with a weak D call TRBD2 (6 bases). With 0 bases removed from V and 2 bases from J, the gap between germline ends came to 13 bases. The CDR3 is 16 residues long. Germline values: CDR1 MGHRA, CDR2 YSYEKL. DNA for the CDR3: TGCGCCAGCAGCCAAGAGGCCTTCGCGGGGCAAGAGACCCAGTACTTC. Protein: CASSQEAFAGQETQYF.

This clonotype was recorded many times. CDR3 DNA: TGTGCCAGCACCAGGGCAGGGGGCACCGGGGAGCTGTTTTTT. Translating it yields CASTRAGGTGELFF. The chain links TRBV7-9 to TRBJ2-2; 7 bases fit TRBD1. The CDR3 runs to 14 residues. Germline trimming cut 7 bases from V and 4 bases from J; bases unmatched to any gene: 6. CDR1 is SEHNR and CDR2 is FQNEAQ in the germline V gene (reference sequence).

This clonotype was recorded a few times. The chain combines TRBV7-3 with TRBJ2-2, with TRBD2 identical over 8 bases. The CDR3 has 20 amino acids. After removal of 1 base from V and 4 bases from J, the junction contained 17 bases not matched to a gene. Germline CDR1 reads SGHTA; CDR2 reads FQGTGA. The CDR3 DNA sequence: TGTGCCAGCAGCTTAAATCCTCCTCTGGGTAGCGGGACCTTCACCGGGGAGCTGTTTTTT. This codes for CASSLNPPLGSGTFTGELFF.

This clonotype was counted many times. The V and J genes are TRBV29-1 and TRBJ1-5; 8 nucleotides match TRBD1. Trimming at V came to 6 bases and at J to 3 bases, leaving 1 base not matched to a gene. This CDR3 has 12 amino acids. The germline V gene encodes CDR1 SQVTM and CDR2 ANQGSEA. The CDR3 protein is CSVGQANQPQHF. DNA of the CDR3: TGCAGCGTGGGACAGGCCAATCAGCCCCAGCATTTT.

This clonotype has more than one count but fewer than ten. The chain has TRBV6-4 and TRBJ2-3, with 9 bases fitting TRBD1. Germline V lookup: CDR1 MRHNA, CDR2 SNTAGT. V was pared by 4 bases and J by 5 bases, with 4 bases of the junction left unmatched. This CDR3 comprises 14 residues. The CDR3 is CASSARQGEDTQYF. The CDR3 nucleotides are TGTGCCAGCAGTGCCCGACAGGGGGAAGATACGCAGTATTTT.

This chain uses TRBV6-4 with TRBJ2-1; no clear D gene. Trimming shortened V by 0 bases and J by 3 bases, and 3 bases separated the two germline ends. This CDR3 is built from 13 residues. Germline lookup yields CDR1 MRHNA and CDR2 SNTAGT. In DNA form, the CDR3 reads TGTGCCAGCAGTGACTCGGACTACAATGAGCAGTTCTTC. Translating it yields CASSDSDYNEQFF.

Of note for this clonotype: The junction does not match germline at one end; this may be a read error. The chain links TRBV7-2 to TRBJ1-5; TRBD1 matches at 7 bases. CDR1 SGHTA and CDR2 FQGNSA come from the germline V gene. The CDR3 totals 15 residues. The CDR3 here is CARSLDRAVGQPQHF. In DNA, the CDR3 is TGTGCCCGCAGCTTAGACAGGGCCGTCGGTCAGCCCCAGCATTTT.

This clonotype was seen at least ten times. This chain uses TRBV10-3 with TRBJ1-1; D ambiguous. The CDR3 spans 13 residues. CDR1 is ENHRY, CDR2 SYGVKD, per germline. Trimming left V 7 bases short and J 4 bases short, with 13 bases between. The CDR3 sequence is CAIKGRNVTEAFF. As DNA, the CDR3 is TGTGCCATCAAGGGCAGGAACGTCACTGAAGCTTTCTTT.